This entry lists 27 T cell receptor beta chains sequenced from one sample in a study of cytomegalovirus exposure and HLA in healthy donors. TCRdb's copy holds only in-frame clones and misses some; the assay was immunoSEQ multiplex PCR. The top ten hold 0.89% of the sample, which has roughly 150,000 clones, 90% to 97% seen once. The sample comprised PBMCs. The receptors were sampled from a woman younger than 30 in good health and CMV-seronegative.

CDR3 loop: CASSQPTQGVMNTEAFF. The CDR3 DNA reads as TGTGCCAGCAGCCAACCCACACAGGGCGTCATGAACACTGAAGCTTTCTTT. The V call is TRBV4-2, the J call TRBJ1-1, with D possibly TRBD1 on 6 matching bases. The CDR3 length is 17 residues. Germline-derived CDR1 and CDR2 are LGHNA and YNFKEQ. Trimming pared 2 bases from V and 0 bases from J, leaving 16 bases between.

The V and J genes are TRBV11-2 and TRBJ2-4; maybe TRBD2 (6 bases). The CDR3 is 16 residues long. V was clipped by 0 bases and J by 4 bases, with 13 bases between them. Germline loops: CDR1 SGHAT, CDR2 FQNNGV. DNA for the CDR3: TGTGCCAGCAGCTTAGATCACGGGACTCTGAAAAACATTCAGTACTTC. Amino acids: CASSLDHGTLKNIQYF.

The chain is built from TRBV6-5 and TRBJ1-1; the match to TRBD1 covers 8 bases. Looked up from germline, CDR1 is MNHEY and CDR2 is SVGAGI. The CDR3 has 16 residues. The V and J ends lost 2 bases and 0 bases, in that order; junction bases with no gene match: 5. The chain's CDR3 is CASSYGTGKMNTEAFF. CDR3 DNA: TGTGCCAGCAGTTACGGGACAGGCAAGATGAACACTGAAGCTTTCTTT.

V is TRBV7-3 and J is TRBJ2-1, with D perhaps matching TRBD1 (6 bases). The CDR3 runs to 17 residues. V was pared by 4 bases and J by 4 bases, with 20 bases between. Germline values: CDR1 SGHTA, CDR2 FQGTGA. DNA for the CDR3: TGTGCCAGCAGCTCCCGGACAGACGGGGATGGGTACAATGAGCAGTTCTTC. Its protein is CASSSRTDGDGYNEQFF.

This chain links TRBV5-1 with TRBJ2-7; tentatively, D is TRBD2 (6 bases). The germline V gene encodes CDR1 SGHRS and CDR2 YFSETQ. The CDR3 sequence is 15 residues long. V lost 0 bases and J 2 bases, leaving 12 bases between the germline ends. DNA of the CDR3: TGCGCCAGCAGCTTGGCCTCGGGGGTTACCTACGAGCAGTACTTC. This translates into CASSLASGVTYEQYF.

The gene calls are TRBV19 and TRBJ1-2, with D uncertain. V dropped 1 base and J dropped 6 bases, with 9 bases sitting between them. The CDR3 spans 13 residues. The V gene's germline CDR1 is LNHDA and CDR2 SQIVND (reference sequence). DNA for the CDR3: TGTGCCAGTAGTATAGCGTTGACTGATGGCTACACCTTC. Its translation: CASSIALTDGYTF.

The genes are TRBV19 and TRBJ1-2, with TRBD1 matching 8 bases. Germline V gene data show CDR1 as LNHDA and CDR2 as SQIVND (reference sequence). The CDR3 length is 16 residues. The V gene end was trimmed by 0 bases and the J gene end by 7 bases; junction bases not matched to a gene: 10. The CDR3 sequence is CASSIDLSGGGFGYTF. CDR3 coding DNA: TGTGCCAGTAGTATAGATCTTTCAGGGGGCGGCTTTGGCTACACCTTC.

The CDR3: CASSEGGVSEKLFF. The CDR3 nucleotides read TGTGCCAGCAGTGAAGGGGGGGTTAGCGAAAAACTGTTTTTT. This chain links TRBV6-1 with TRBJ1-4, with D possibly matching TRBD1 (5 bases). CDR3 length equals 14 residues. V dropped 1 base and J dropped 8 bases, with 11 bases sitting between them. CDR1 is MNHNS and CDR2 is SASEGT in the germline V gene.

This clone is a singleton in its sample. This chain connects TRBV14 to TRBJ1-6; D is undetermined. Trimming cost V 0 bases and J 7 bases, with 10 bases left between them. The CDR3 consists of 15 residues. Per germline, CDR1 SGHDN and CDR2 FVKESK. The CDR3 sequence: CASSQDITLNSPLHF. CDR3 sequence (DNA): TGTGCCAGCAGCCAAGATATCACCCTAAATTCACCCCTCCACTTT.

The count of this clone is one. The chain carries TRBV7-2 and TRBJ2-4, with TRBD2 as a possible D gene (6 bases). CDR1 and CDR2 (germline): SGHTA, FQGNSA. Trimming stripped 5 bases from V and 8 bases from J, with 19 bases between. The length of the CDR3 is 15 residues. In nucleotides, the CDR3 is TGTGCCAGCAGCGTTAGTCGGGGCGGCGGGGACATTCAGTACTTC. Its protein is CASSVSRGGGDIQYF.

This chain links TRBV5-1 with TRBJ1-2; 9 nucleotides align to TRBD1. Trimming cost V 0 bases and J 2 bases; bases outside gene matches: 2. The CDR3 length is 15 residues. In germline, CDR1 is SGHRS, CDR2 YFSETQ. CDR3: CASSLGGTGNYGYTF. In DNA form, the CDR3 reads TGCGCCAGCAGCTTGGGAGGGACAGGGAACTATGGCTACACCTTC.

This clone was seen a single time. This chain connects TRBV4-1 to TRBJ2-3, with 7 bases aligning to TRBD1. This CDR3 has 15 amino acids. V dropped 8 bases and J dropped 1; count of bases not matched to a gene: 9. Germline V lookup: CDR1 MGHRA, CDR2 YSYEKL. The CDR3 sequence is CASSSGTAGTDTQYF. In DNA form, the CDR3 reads TGCGCCAGCTCCTCGGGGACAGCAGGCACAGATACGCAGTATTTT.

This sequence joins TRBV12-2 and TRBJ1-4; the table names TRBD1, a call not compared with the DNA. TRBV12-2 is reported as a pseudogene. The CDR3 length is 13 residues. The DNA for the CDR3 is TGTGTAACCTTGGACAGTGCTAATGAAAAACTGTTTTTT. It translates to CVTLDSANEKLFF.

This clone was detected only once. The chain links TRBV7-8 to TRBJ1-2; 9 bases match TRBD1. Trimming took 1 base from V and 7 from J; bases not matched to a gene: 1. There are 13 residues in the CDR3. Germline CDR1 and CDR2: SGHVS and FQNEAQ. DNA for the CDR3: TGTGCCAGCAGCTTAGTACAGGGGGCTGGCTACACCTTC. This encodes CASSLVQGAGYTF.

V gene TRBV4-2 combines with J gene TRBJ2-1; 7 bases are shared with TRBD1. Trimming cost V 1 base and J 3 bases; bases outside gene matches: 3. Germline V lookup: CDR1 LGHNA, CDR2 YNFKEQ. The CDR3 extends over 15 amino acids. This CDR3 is CASSQATGNYNEQFF. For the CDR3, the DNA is TGTGCCAGCAGCCAAGCGACAGGGAACTACAATGAGCAGTTCTTC.

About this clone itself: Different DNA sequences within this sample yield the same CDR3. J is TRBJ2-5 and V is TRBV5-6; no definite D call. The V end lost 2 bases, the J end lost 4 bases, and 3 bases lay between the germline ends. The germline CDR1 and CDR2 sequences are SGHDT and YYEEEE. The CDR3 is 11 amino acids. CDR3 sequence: CASSFGETQYF. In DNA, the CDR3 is TGTGCCAGCAGCTTCGGAGAGACCCAGTACTTC.

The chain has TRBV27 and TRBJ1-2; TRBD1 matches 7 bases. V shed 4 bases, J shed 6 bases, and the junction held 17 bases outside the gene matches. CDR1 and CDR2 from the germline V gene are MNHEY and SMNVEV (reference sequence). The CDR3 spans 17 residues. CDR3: CASSYLSPTGVVDGYTF. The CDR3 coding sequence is TGTGCCAGCAGTTACCTTTCGCCCACAGGGGTGGTGGATGGCTACACCTTC.

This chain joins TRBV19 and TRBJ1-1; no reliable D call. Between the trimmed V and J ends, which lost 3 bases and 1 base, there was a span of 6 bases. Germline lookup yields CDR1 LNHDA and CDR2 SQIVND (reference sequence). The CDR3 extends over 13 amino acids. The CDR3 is CASSIAENTEAFF. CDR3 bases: TGTGCCAGTAGTATTGCAGAGAACACTGAAGCTTTCTTT.

The CDR3 DNA reads TGTGCCAGCAGCACCGACAGGGGGCGGTACTATGGCTACACCTTC. Amino acid sequence: CASSTDRGRYYGYTF. The J gene is TRBJ1-2, the V gene TRBV5-4, with 10 bases that match TRBD1. The CDR3 runs to 15 residues. The ends lost 4 bases at V and 3 bases at J; junction bases unmatched: 6. The germline CDR1 and CDR2 sequences are SGHNT and YYREEE (reference sequence).

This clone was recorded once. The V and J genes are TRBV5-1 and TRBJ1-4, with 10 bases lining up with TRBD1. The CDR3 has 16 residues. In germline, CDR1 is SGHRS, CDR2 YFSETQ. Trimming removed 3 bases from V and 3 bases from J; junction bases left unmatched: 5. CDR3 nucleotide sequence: TGCGCCAGCAGCTACGGACAGGGGGGCGCTAATGAAAAACTGTTTTTT. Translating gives CASSYGQGGANEKLFF. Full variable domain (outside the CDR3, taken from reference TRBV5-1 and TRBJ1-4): KAGVTQTPRYLIKTRGQQVTLSCSPISGHRSVSWYQQTPGQGLQFLFEYFSETQRNKGNFPGRFSGRQFSNSRSEMNVSTLELGDSALYLCASSYGQGGANEKLFFGSGTQLSVL.

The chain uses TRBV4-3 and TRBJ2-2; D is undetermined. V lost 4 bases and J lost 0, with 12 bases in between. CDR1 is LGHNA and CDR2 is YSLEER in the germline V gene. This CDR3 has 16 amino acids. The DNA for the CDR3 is TGCGCCAGCAGCCCCGGTCGCGGAACGAACACCGGGGAGCTGTTTTTT. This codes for CASSPGRGTNTGELFF.

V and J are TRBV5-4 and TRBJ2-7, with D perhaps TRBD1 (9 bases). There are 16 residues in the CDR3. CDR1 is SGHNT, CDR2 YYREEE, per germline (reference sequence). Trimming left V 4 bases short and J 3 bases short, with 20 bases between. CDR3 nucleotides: TGTGCCAGCAGCCCGGGGGGGGGACAGGGATTCTACGAGCAGTACTTC. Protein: CASSPGGGQGFYEQYF.

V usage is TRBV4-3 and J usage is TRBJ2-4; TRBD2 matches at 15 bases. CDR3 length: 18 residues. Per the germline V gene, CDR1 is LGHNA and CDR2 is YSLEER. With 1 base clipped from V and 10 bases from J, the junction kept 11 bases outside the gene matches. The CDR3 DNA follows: TGCGCCAGCAGCCAAGTGGCTAATAAGGGACTAGCGGGGGGTATTCAGTACTTC. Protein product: CASSQVANKGLAGGIQYF.

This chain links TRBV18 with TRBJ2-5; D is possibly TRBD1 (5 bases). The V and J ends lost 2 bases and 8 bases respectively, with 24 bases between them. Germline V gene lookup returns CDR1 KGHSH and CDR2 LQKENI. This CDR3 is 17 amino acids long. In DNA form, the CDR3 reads TGTGCCAGCTCACCAGTTCCAGCACTGAAGGTCAGGACAACCCAGTACTTC. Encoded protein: CASSPVPALKVRTTQYF. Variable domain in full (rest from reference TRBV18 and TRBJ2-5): NAGVMQNPRHLVRRRGQEARLRCSPMKGHSHVYWYRQLPEEGLKFMVYLQKENIIDESGMPKERFSAEFPKEGPSILRIQQVVRGDSAAYFCASSPVPALKVRTTQYFGPGTRLLVL.

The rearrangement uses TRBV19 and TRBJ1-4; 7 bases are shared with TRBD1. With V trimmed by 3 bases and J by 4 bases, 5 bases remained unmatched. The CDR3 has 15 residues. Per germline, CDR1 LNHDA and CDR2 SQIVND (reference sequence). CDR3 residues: CASSISGQINEKLFF. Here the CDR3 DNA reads TGTGCCAGTAGTATTTCGGGACAGATTAATGAAAAACTGTTTTTT.

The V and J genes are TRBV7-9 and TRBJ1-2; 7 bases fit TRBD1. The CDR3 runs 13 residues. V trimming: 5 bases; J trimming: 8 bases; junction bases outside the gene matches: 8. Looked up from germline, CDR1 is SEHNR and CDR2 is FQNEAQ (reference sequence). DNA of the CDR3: TGTGCCAGCAGCCGACAGGGAATATTAGGCTACACCTTC. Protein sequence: CASSRQGILGYTF.

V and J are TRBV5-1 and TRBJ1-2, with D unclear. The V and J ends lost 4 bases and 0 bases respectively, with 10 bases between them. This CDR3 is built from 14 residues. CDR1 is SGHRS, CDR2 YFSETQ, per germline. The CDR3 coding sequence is TGCGCCAGCAGCCCCTCCCAGGCTAACTATGGCTACACCTTC. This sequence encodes CASSPSQANYGYTF.